The 17 T cell receptor beta chains below all came from one sample that was sequenced in a study of blood T cell repertoires in COVID-19. Method: immunoSEQ multiplex PCR; TCRdb's copy keeps in-frame clones and lacks some. Among around 190,000 clones listed, roughly 80% were seen once. Sequencing was carried out using peripheral blood. The receptors were sampled from a woman aged 60-75 years with COVID-19, enrolled during active disease.

The chain combines TRBV9 with TRBJ2-5, with 8 bases that match TRBD2. In germline, CDR1 is SGDLS, CDR2 YYNGEE. The junction had 8 bases not matched to a gene; V was cut back by 2 bases and J by 5 bases. The CDR3 has 15 amino acids. CDR3 sequence (DNA): TGTGCCAGCAGCGTTAGCGGGGCATGGGGGGAGACCCAGTACTTC. This sequence encodes CASSVSGAWGETQYF.

The chain carries TRBV5-1 and TRBJ2-3; 10 bases match TRBD2. Germline values: CDR1 SGHRS, CDR2 YFSETQ. Losses at the gene ends were 4 bases for V and 1 base for J; bases not matched to a gene: 3. This CDR3 spans 15 amino acids. In DNA form, the CDR3 reads TGCGCCAGCAGCGGGACTAGCGCGCGCACAGATACGCAGTATTTT. The encoded protein is CASSGTSARTDTQYF.

The J gene is TRBJ1-5, the V gene TRBV3-1 (or the pseudogene TRBV3-2), with D perhaps TRBD1 (6 bases). Germline V lookup: CDR1 LGHDT, CDR2 YNNKEL (reference sequence). The CDR3 contains 14 residues. Trimming left V 5 bases short and J 4 bases short, with 12 bases between. The CDR3 DNA is TGTGCCAGCAGCACGACAGGAGATAATCAGCCCCAGCATTTT. It yields the protein CASSTTGDNQPQHF.

The count of this clone is one. The chain couples TRBV9 to TRBJ1-6, with D perhaps matching TRBD1 (5 bases). This CDR3 region has 15 residues. V gave up 0 bases and J gave up 7 bases, with 11 bases separating them. Per the germline V gene, CDR1 is SGDLS and CDR2 is YYNGEE. This CDR3 is CASSVGGGINSPLHF. CDR3 coding DNA: TGTGCCAGCAGCGTAGGGGGGGGTATAAATTCACCCCTCCACTTT.

The V call is TRBV5-1, the J call TRBJ2-3; 14 bases agree with TRBD2. V lost 0 bases to trimming and J lost 6 bases; unmatched junction nucleotides: 3. Germline loops: CDR1 SGHRS, CDR2 YFSETQ. The CDR3 covers 16 residues. CDR3 in DNA: TGCGCCAGCAGCTTGGGGACTAGCGGGGGGTTGGATACGCAGTATTTT. It codes for CASSLGTSGGLDTQYF.

Only one count was recorded for this clone. The chain employs TRBV19 and TRBJ2-7; 8 positions match TRBD1. V lost 7 bases and J lost 4; bases outside the gene matches: 9. The length of the CDR3 is 14 residues. The germline CDR1 and CDR2 sequences are LNHDA and SQIVND (reference sequence). The CDR3 protein is CASTPGTGRYEQYV. The DNA for the CDR3 is TGTGCCAGTACCCCCGGGACAGGACGATACGAGCAGTACGTC.

The chain carries TRBV10-3 and TRBJ1-1, with a tentative D call TRBD1 (5 bases). Germline CDR1 is ENHRY and CDR2 is SYGVKD. V was trimmed by 2 bases and J by 5 bases, leaving 15 bases between them. The CDR3 totals 15 residues. The CDR3 spells CAISEGQGGGTEAFF. CDR3 bases: TGTGCCATCAGTGAGGGCCAAGGCGGGGGTACTGAAGCTTTCTTT.

This clone has a single count. The chain links TRBV14 to TRBJ2-1; 12 bases match TRBD1. The CDR3 sequence is 16 residues long. CDR1 and CDR2 (germline): SGHDN, FVKESK. V gave up 8 bases and J gave up 6 bases; unmatched junction bases: 11. The CDR3 region has the DNA TGTGCCAGCCGAACAGGGACAGGGGGCAGAGGCAATGAGCAGTTCTTC. It translates to CASRTGTGGRGNEQFF.

This chain joins TRBV9 and TRBJ2-2, with TRBD1 matching over 11 bases. V lost 3 bases, J lost 7 bases, and 8 bases stayed unmatched. The CDR3 contains 16 residues. Germline V gene sequence: CDR1 SGDLS, CDR2 YYNGEE. The CDR3 nucleotides are TGTGCCAGCAGCGCCCCCGGGACAGGGGGTTTCGGGGAGCTGTTTTTT. This sequence encodes CASSAPGTGGFGELFF.

The chain recombines TRBV18 with TRBJ2-7, with 11 bases fitting TRBD1. The CDR3 contains 16 residues. CDR1 KGHSH and CDR2 LQKENI come from the germline V gene. Losses at the gene ends were 3 bases for V and 1 base for J; bases not matched to a gene: 5. The CDR3 sequence is CASSPIGTGGSYEQYF. The CDR3 DNA follows: TGTGCCAGCTCACCGATAGGGACAGGGGGATCCTACGAGCAGTACTTC.

This chain uses TRBV5-5 with TRBJ2-3; the D is unclear. CDR1 and CDR2 from the germline V gene are SGHKS and YYEKEE (reference sequence). V lost 6 bases and J lost 4, with 12 bases in between. This CDR3 is 13 amino acids long. Written as DNA, the CDR3 is TGTGCCAGCATACTTATGGGCTCAGATACGCAGTATTTT. Encoded protein: CASILMGSDTQYF.

CDR3 DNA sequence: TGTGCCAGCTCTTTACGGACAGGGGAGGGCTACACCTTC. Amino acids: CASSLRTGEGYTF. The chain couples TRBV18 to TRBJ1-2, with TRBD1 matching over 9 bases. CDR1 and CDR2 (germline): KGHSH, LQKENI. After removal of 6 bases from V and 8 bases from J, the junction contained 7 bases not matched to a gene. The CDR3 extends over 13 amino acids. Using reference TRBV18 and TRBJ1-2 for the parts outside the CDR3, the full variable domain is NAGVMQNPRHLVRRRGQEARLRCSPMKGHSHVYWYRQLPEEGLKFMVYLQKENIIDESGMPKERFSAEFPKEGPSILRIQQVVRGDSAAYFCASSLRTGEGYTFGSGTRLTVV.

V gene TRBV4-1 combines with J gene TRBJ1-1; D gene unclear. This CDR3 spans 18 amino acids. V gave up 0 bases and J gave up 3 bases, with 20 bases separating them. In germline, CDR1 is MGHRA, CDR2 YSYEKL. CDR3 DNA: TGCGCCAGCAGCCAAGACTCACTGGAGGTTTATTGGGACACTGAAGCTTTCTTT. Translating it yields CASSQDSLEVYWDTEAFF.

The count of this clone is one. One end of the junction varies from germline; a read error may be responsible. The gene calls are TRBV7-7 and TRBJ2-3; 9 nucleotides agree with TRBD1. Looked up from germline, CDR1 is SSHAT and CDR2 is FNYEAQ (reference sequence). CDR3 length: 14 residues. CDR3 in amino acids: CASSQDRGTDTQYF. The CDR3 nucleotides are TGTGCTAGCAGCCAGGACAGGGGTACAGATACGCAGTATTTT.

This chain uses TRBV5-1 with TRBJ1-1; D is ambiguous. This CDR3 has 16 residues. Per the germline V gene, CDR1 is SGHRS and CDR2 is YFSETQ. The ends were cut back, 4 bases at V and 2 bases at J, with 18 bases in the middle. As DNA, the CDR3 is TGCGCCAGCAGCCCCATTTCCGGGGTAAAAAACACTGAAGCTTTCTTT. It codes for CASSPISGVKNTEAFF.

This clone came up once. This chain links TRBV19 with TRBJ2-7; 7 nucleotides match TRBD1. The CDR3 contains 15 residues. Germline assignment: CDR1 LNHDA and CDR2 SQIVND (reference sequence). V was clipped by 6 bases and J by 3 bases; unmatched bases: 11. The CDR3 coding sequence is TGTGCCAGTAGGAACCGGGACAGCAGATACTACGAGCAGTACGTC. Amino acids: CASRNRDSRYYEQYV.

This chain connects TRBV2 to TRBJ2-7; D may be TRBD1 (6 bases). Germline-derived CDR1 and CDR2 are SNHLY and FYNNEI. Trimming shortened V by 8 bases and J by 7 bases, and 18 bases separated the two germline ends. The CDR3 sequence is 13 residues long. CDR3 residues: CASQGDTYKEQYF. The CDR3 nucleotides are TGTGCCAGCCAAGGGGACACTTATAAGGAGCAGTACTTC.